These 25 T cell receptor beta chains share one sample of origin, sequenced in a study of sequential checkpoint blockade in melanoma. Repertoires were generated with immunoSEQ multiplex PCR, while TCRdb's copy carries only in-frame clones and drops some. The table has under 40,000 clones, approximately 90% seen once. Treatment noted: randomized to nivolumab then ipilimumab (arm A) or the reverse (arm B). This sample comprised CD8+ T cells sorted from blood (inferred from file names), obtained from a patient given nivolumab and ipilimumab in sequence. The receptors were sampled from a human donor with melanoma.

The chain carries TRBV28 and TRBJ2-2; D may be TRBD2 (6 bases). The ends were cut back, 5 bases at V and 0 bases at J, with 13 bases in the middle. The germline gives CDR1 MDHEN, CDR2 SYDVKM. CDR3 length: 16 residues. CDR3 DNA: TGTGCCAGCAGTCCTCCGGGACTCCCGAACACCGGGGAGCTGTTTTTT. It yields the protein CASSPPGLPNTGELFF.

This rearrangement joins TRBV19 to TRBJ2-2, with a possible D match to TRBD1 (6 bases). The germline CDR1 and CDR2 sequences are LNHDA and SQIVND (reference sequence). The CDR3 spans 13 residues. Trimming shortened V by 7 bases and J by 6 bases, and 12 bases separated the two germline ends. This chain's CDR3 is CASNVWGPGELFF. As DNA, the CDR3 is TGTGCCAGTAATGTTTGGGGGCCCGGGGAGCTGTTTTTT.

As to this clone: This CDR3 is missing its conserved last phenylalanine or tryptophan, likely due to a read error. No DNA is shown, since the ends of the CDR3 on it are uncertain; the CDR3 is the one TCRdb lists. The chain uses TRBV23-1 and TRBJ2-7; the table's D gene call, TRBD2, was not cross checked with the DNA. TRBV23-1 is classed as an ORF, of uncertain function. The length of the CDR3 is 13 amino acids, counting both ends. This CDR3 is CASSPIPTSGRAP.

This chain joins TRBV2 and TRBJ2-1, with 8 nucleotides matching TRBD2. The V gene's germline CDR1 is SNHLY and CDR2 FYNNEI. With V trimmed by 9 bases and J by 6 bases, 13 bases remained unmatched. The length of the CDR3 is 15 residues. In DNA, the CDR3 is TGTGCCAGACCCCGGGCGGGGGGAGCGGTCAATGAGCAGTTCTTC. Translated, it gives CARPRAGGAVNEQFF. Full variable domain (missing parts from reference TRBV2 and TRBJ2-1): EPEVTQTPSHQVTQMGQEVILRCVPISNHLYFYWYRQILGQKVEFLVSFYNNEISEKSEIFDDQFSVERPDGSNFTLKIRSTKLEDSAMYFCARPRAGGAVNEQFFGPGTRLTVL.

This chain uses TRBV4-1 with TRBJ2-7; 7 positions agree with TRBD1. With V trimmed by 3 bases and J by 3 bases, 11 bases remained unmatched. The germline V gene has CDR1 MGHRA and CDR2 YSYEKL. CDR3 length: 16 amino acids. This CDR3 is CASSQTPTGTFYEQYV. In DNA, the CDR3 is TGCGCCAGCAGCCAGACTCCGACAGGGACGTTCTACGAGCAGTACGTC.

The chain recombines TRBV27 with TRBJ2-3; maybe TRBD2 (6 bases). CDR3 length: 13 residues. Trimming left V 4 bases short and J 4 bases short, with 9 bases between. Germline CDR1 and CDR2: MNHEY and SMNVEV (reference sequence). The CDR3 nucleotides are TGTGCCAGCAGTTGGGGGGTTCCAGATACGCAGTATTTT. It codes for CASSWGVPDTQYF.

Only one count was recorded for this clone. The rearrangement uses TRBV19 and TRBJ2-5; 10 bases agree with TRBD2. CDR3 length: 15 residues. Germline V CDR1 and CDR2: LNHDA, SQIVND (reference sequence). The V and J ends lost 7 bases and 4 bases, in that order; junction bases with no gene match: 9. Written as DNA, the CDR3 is TGTGCCAGTACCTTCTCTAGCGGGAGTAGAGAGACCCAGTACTTC. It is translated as CASTFSSGSRETQYF.

CDR3 sequence reads: CASSTDRGYMNTEAFF. Written as DNA, the CDR3 is TGTGCCAGTAGTACCGACAGGGGATACATGAACACTGAAGCTTTCTTT. The V gene is TRBV19, the J gene TRBJ1-1; 8 nucleotides align to TRBD1. The J segment lost 0 bases and the V segment lost 4 bases, leaving 7 bases of the junction unmatched. Looked up from germline, CDR1 is LNHDA and CDR2 is SQIVND (reference sequence). The CDR3 has 16 amino acids.

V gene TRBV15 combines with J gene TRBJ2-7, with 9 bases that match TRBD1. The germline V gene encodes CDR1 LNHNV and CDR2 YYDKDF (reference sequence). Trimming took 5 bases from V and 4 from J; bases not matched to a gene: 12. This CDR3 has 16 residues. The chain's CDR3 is CATSSTPGQGLYEQYF. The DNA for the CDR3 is TGTGCCACCAGCTCAACTCCGGGACAGGGCCTTTACGAGCAGTACTTC.

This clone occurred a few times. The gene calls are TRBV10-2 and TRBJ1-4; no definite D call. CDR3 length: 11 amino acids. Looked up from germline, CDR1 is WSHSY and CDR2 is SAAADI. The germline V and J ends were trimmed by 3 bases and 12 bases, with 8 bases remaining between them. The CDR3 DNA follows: TGCGCCAGCAGTGATTTTGAGGAACTGTTTTTT. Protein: CASSDFEELFF.

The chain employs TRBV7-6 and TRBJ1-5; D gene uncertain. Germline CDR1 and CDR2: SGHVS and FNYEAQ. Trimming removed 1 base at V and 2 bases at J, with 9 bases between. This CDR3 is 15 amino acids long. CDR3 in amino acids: CASSLEAAGNQPQHF. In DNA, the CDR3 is TGTGCCAGCAGCTTAGAGGCTGCGGGCAATCAGCCCCAGCATTTT.

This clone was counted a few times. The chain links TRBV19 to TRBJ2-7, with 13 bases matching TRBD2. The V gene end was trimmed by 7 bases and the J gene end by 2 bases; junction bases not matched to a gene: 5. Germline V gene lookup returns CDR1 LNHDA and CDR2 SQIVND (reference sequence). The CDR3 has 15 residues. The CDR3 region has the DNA TGTGCCAGTACTCCGGGACTAGCGGGACCCTACGAGCAGTACTTC. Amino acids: CASTPGLAGPYEQYF.

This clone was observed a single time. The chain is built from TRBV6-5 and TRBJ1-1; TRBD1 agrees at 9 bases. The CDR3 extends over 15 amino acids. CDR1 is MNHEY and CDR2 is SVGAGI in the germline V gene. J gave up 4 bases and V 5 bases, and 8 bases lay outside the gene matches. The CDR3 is CASSPNRGQITEAFF. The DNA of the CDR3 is TGTGCCAGCAGTCCTAACAGGGGGCAAATCACTGAAGCTTTCTTT.

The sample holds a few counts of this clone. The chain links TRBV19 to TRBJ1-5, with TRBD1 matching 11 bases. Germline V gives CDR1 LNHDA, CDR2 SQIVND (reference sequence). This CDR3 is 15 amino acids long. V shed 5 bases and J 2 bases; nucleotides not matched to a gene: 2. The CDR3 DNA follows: TGTGCCAGTAGTGGACAGGGGGCAGGCAATCAGCCCCAGCATTTT. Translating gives CASSGQGAGNQPQHF.

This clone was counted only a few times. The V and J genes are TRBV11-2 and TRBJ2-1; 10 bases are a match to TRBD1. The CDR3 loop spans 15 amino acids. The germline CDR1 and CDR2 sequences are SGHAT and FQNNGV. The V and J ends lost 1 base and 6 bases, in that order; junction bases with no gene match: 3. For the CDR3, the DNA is TGTGCCAGCAGCTTAGTTGGGACAGGGGTCAATGAGCAGTTCTTC. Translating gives CASSLVGTGVNEQFF.

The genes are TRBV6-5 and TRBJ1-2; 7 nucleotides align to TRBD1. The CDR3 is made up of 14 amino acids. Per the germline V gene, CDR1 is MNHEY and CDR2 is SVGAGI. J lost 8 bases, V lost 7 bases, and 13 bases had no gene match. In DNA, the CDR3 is TGTGCCAGCACCCAGACACAGGGGTCGTGGGGCTACACCTTC. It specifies CASTQTQGSWGYTF.

This chain's CDR3 is CASGQGYKYGYTF. DNA of the CDR3: TGTGCCAGCGGACAGGGGTACAAATATGGCTACACCTTC. V and J are TRBV27 and TRBJ1-2; 9 positions match TRBD1. J lost 5 bases, V lost 8 bases, and 6 bases had no gene match. CDR3 length equals 13 residues. Germline V gene lookup returns CDR1 MNHEY and CDR2 SMNVEV (reference sequence).

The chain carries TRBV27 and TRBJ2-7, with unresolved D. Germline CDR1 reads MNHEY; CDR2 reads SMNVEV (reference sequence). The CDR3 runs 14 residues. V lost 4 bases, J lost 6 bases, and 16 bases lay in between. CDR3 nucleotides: TGTGCCAGCAGTTCCCGAGGCGGCTTGAGCGAGCAGTACGTC. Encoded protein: CASSSRGGLSEQYV.

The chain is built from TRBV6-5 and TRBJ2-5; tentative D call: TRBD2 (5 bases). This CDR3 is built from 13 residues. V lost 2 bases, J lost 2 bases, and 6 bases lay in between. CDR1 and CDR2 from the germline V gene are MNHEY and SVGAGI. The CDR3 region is CASSYGRQETQYF. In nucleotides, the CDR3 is TGTGCCAGCAGTTACGGGAGACAAGAGACCCAGTACTTC.

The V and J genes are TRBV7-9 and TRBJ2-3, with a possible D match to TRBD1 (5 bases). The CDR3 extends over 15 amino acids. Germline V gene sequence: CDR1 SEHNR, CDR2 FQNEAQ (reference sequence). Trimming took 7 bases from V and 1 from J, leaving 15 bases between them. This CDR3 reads CASNPRSRGTDTQYF. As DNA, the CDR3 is TGTGCCAGCAACCCCCGTTCCAGGGGCACAGATACGCAGTATTTT.

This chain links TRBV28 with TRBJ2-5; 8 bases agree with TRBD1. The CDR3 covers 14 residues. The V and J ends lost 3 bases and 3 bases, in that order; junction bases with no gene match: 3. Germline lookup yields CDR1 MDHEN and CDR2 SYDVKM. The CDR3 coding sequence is TGTGCCAGCAGTTTCCCGGGACAGGAAGAGACCCAGTACTTC. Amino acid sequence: CASSFPGQEETQYF. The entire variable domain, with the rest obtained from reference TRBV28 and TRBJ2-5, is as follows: DVKVTQSSRYLVKRTGEKVFLECVQDMDHENMFWYRQDPGLGLRLIYFSYDVKMKEKGDIPEGYSVSREKKERFSLILESASTNQTSMYLCASSFPGQEETQYFGPGTRLLVL.

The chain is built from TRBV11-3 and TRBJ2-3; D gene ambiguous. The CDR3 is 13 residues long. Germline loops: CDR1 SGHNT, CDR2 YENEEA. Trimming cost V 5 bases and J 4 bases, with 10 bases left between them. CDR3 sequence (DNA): TGTGCCAGCAGCACCCGATCAGCAGATACGCAGTATTTT. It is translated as CASSTRSADTQYF.

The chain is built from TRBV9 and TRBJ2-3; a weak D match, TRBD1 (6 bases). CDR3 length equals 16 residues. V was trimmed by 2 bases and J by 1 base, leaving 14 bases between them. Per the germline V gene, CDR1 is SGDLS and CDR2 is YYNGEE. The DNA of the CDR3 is TGTGCCAGCAGCGTTTTTGGCAGGGGTGGCACAGATACGCAGTATTTT. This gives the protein CASSVFGRGGTDTQYF.

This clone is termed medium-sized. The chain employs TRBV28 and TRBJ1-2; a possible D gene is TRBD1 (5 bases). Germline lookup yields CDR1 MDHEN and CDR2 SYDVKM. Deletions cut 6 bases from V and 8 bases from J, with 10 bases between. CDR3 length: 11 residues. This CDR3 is CASSPTGGYTF. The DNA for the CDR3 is TGTGCCAGCAGCCCTACAGGAGGCTACACCTTC.

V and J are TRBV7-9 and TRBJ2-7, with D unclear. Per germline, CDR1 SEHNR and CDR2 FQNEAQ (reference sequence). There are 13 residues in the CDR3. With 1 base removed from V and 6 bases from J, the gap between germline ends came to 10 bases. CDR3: CASSLGSGSEQYF. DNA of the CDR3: TGTGCCAGCAGCTTAGGGTCTGGCTCCGAGCAGTACTTC.